This T cell receptor beta chain was sequenced in a study of blood T cell repertoires in COVID-19. Study details: Both acute and convalescent COVID-19 samples were obtained from the United States, Italy and Spain.

The data were produced by immunoSEQ multiplex PCR, yet TCRdb's version contains in-frame clones alone and is incomplete. This sample has some 200,000 clones, with 90% to 95% found just once. Germline CDR1 is ENHRY and CDR2 is SYGVKD. The CDR3 runs to 16 residues. Trimming removed 5 bases at V and 2 bases at J, with 17 bases between. The gene calls are TRBV10-3 and TRBJ2-3, with a tentative D call TRBD2 (6 bases). The sequence was collected from a young man with COVID-19, enrolled during active disease. Sample: peripheral blood. The chain's CDR3 is CAISSPVPGDTDTQYF. In DNA form, the CDR3 reads TGTGCCATCAGTTCGCCGGTGCCGGGGGACACAGATACGCAGTATTTT.